This T cell receptor (beta chain) was recovered during a study of cytomegalovirus exposure and HLA in healthy donors. The PCR contained 60 Vbeta and 13 Jbeta primers. TCRdb's copy holds only in-frame clones and misses some; the assay was immunoSEQ multiplex PCR. The table shows under 75,000 clones, with about nine tenths occurring only once. V lost 2 bases to trimming and J lost 0 bases, with 9 bases between them. This CDR3 is built from 16 residues. Germline CDR1 is SGHTS and CDR2 is YDEGEE. This clone has just a few counts. The receptor's source is a woman aged 25 to 45 in good health and CMV-seronegative. The sample taken for sequencing was PBMCs. This chain connects TRBV5-8 to TRBJ2-6; D unresolved. This CDR3 is CASSFGHSSGANVLTF. In DNA form, the CDR3 reads TGTGCCAGCAGCTTTGGTCACAGCTCTGGGGCCAACGTCCTGACTTTC. Variable domain in full (rest from reference TRBV5-8 and TRBJ2-6): EAGVTQSPTHLIKTRGQQATLRCSPISGHTSVYWYQQALGLGLQFLLWYDEGEERNRGNFPPRFSGRQFPNYSSELNVNALELEDSALYLCASSFGHSSGANVLTFGAGSRLTVL.